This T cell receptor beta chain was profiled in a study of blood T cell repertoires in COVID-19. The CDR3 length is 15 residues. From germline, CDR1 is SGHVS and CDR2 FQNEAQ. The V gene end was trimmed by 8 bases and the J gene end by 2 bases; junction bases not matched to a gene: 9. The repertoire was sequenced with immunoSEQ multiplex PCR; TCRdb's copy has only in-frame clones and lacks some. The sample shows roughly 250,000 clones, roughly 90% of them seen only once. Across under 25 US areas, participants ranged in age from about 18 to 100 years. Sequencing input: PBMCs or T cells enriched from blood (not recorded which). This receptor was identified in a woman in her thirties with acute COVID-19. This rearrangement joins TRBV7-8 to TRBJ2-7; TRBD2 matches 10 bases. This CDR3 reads CASAGLAGVAYEQYF. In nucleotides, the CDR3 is TGTGCCAGCGCGGGGCTAGCGGGGGTAGCCTACGAGCAGTACTTC.